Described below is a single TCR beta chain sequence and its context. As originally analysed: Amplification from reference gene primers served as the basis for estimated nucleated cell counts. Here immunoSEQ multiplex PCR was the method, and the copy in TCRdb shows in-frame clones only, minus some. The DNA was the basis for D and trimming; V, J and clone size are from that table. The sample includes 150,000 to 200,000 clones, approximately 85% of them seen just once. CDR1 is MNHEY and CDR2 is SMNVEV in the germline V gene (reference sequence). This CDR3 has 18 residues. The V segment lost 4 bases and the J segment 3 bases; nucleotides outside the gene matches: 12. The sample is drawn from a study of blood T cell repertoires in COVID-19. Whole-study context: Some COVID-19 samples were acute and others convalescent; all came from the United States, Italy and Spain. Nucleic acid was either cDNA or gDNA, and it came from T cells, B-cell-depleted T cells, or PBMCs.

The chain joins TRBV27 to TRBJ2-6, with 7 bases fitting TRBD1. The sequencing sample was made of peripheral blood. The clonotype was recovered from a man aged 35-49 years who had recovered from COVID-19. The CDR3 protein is CASSSRSTGSGGANVLTF. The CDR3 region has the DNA TGTGCCAGCAGTTCTCGATCGACAGGGAGTGGTGGGGCCAACGTCCTGACTTTC.